The 26 T cell receptor beta chains in this list originate from one sample, sequenced in a study of blood T cell repertoires in COVID-19. TCRdb's table, derived via immunoSEQ multiplex PCR, lists solely in-frame clones and lacks some. The sample lists fewer than 350,000 clones; approximately 89% were seen once. Specimen: peripheral blood. These TCRs come from a woman aged 45 to 65 who had recovered from COVID-19.

This chain uses TRBV6-2 or TRBV6-3 with TRBJ1-2; D possibly corresponds to TRBD1 (6 bases). Germline assignment: CDR1 MNHEY and CDR2 SVGEGT. This CDR3 contains 14 residues. The germline V and J ends were trimmed by 2 bases and 4 bases, with 11 bases remaining between them. For the CDR3, the DNA is TGTGCCAGCAGTTACCGTGGACAGCTCTATGGCTACACCTTC. Its translation is CASSYRGQLYGYTF.

The genes are TRBV6-5 and TRBJ1-1; TRBD1 is a possible D gene (5 bases). V lost 8 bases and J lost 6, with 13 bases in between. The length of the CDR3 is 12 residues. CDR1 is MNHEY and CDR2 is SVGAGI in the germline V gene. The CDR3 sequence: CASSNTGAEAFF. The CDR3 DNA follows: TGTGCCAGCTCGAATACGGGGGCTGAAGCTTTCTTT.

The genes are TRBV20-1 and TRBJ1-2; D gene ambiguous. The germline V gene encodes CDR1 DFQATT and CDR2 SNEGSKA (reference sequence). CDR3 length equals 11 residues. With 6 bases removed from V and 3 bases from J, the gap between germline ends came to 8 bases. DNA of the CDR3: TGCAGTGCGGGCAGTTACTATGGCTACACCTTC. As protein: CSAGSYYGYTF.

The chain joins TRBV5-5 to TRBJ1-1; D remains unclear. Germline V gives CDR1 SGHKS, CDR2 YYEKEE (reference sequence). The CDR3 length is 15 residues. V was clipped by 4 bases and J by 1 base, with 14 bases between them. In DNA, the CDR3 is TGTGCCAGCAGCACTTTACCGAATCCGAACACTGAAGCTTTCTTT. The encoded protein is CASSTLPNPNTEAFF.

V is TRBV7-9 and J is TRBJ2-1; 7 bases align to TRBD1. Germline-derived CDR1 and CDR2 are SEHNR and FQNEAQ (reference sequence). V gave up 5 bases and J gave up 5 bases; unmatched junction bases: 15. The length of the CDR3 is 17 residues. In nucleotides, the CDR3 is TGTGCCAGCAGCCACACCGTCCCGGGACAGTCTAACAATGAGCAGTTCTTC. Translated: CASSHTVPGQSNNEQFF.

V usage is TRBV6-5 and J usage is TRBJ2-3, with TRBD2 as a possible D gene (5 bases). The germline V gene has CDR1 MNHEY and CDR2 SVGAGI. Trimming removed 2 bases from V and 6 bases from J, with 12 bases in between. The CDR3 loop spans 14 amino acids. The CDR3 coding sequence is TGTGCCAGCAGTTACGGTTCACTAGGGGATACGCAGTATTTT. Translation: CASSYGSLGDTQYF.

Comments on this clone: The same CDR3 is also encoded by other DNA sequences in this sample. The gene calls are TRBV2 and TRBJ1-1; 7 nucleotides align to TRBD1. CDR3 length: 14 amino acids. Germline V gene lookup returns CDR1 SNHLY and CDR2 FYNNEI. Unmatched junction bases numbered 1, after V lost 3 bases and J lost 0 bases. CDR3 coding DNA: TGTGCCAGCAGTGAGGGACAGATGAACACTGAAGCTTTCTTT. Protein product: CASSEGQMNTEAFF.

This chain connects TRBV6-2 or TRBV6-3 to TRBJ1-1, with D uncertain. V lost 2 bases and J 6 bases, leaving 10 bases between the germline ends. The CDR3 spans 13 residues. Per germline, CDR1 MNHEY and CDR2 SVGEGT. CDR3 bases: TGTGCCAGCAGTTACCCCGGGGTGGCTGAAGCTTTCTTT. Its protein is CASSYPGVAEAFF.

The chain uses TRBV7-9 and TRBJ2-7; the match to TRBD2 covers 10 bases. Germline V gene data show CDR1 as SEHNR and CDR2 as FQNEAQ (reference sequence). With 5 bases clipped from V and 2 bases from J, the junction kept 3 bases outside the gene matches. This CDR3 is 14 amino acids long. CDR3 in amino acids: CASSPGTSAYEQYF. DNA for the CDR3: TGTGCCAGCAGCCCCGGGACTAGCGCCTACGAGCAGTACTTC. Full variable domain (remainder filled in from reference TRBV7-9 and TRBJ2-7): DTGVSQNPRHKITKRGQNVTFRCDPISEHNRLYWYRQTLGQGPEFLTYFQNEAQLEKSRLLSDRFSAERPKGSFSTLEIQRTEQGDSAMYLCASSPGTSAYEQYFGPGTRLTVT.

This clone was detected once. V is TRBV29-1 and J is TRBJ1-2; the D gene is possibly TRBD1 (5 bases). The CDR3 spans 12 residues. Per germline, CDR1 SQVTM and CDR2 ANQGSEA. V dropped 3 bases and J dropped 2 bases, with 7 bases sitting between them. CDR3 loop: CSVEAGNYGYTF. CDR3 in DNA: TGCAGCGTTGAGGCAGGGAACTATGGCTACACCTTC.

This clone was recorded only once. This rearrangement joins TRBV7-2 to TRBJ2-3, with 10 nucleotides matching TRBD2. Germline CDR1 SGHTA, CDR2 FQGNSA. V lost 3 bases to trimming and J lost 6 bases; unmatched junction nucleotides: 9. CDR3 length equals 16 residues. CDR3 in amino acids: CASSFGLAGARDTQYF. The CDR3 coding sequence is TGTGCCAGCAGCTTTGGTCTAGCGGGGGCCCGGGATACGCAGTATTTT.

The chain has TRBV11-2 and TRBJ2-6; maybe TRBD1 (6 bases). Germline values: CDR1 SGHAT, CDR2 FQNNGV. V lost 4 bases to trimming and J lost 4 bases, with 14 bases between them. The CDR3 is made up of 16 amino acids. The CDR3 loop reads CASSYIQGAGANVLTF. CDR3 nucleotide sequence: TGTGCCAGCAGCTATATACAGGGCGCCGGGGCCAACGTCCTGACTTTC.

V and J are TRBV7-9 and TRBJ2-1; TRBD1 might be the D (6 bases). Germline V CDR1 and CDR2: SEHNR, FQNEAQ (reference sequence). V lost 1 base to trimming and J lost 6 bases, with 16 bases between them. The CDR3 consists of 16 residues. The CDR3 sequence is CASSLEFQGKGNEQFF. The CDR3 bases are TGTGCCAGCAGCTTAGAGTTTCAGGGGAAGGGCAATGAGCAGTTCTTC.

This clone turned up a few times. The rearrangement uses TRBV19 and TRBJ2-1; 9 bases line up with TRBD2. CDR1 LNHDA and CDR2 SQIVND come from the germline V gene (reference sequence). The CDR3 spans 16 residues. Trimming at V came to 7 bases and at J to 7 bases, leaving 14 bases not matched to a gene. CDR3 sequence (DNA): TGTGCCAGTACTGGCCGTATAGCGGGAGCTCAAAATGAGCAGTTCTTC. It yields the protein CASTGRIAGAQNEQFF.

V usage is TRBV6-6 and J usage is TRBJ1-1, with TRBD1 matching 7 bases. Trimming removed 6 bases from V and 1 base from J; junction bases left unmatched: 5. CDR3 length equals 14 residues. CDR1 MNHNY and CDR2 SVGAGI come from the germline V gene (reference sequence). The CDR3 sequence: CASRLDRANTEAFF. CDR3 DNA: TGTGCCAGCAGATTAGACAGGGCGAACACTGAAGCTTTCTTT.

V gene TRBV6-2 or TRBV6-3 combines with J gene TRBJ1-6; the match to TRBD1 covers 9 bases. Per germline, CDR1 MNHEY and CDR2 SVGEGT. The CDR3 extends over 14 amino acids. Losses at the gene ends were 4 bases for V and 5 bases for J; bases not matched to a gene: 0. CDR3 in DNA: TGTGCCAGCAGTTGGACAGGGGATAATTCACCCCTCCACTTT. It specifies CASSWTGDNSPLHF.

V is TRBV3-1 (or the pseudogene TRBV3-2) and J is TRBJ2-7; tentatively, D is TRBD2 (5 bases). Per the germline V gene, CDR1 is LGHDT and CDR2 is YNNKEL (reference sequence). The CDR3 extends over 15 amino acids. The V end was cut by 0 bases, the J end by 0 bases, with 9 bases between. The CDR3 reads CASSQELGSSYEQYF. CDR3 nucleotides: TGTGCCAGCAGCCAAGAACTAGGTTCCTCCTACGAGCAGTACTTC.

The chain couples TRBV18 to TRBJ2-6; a weak D match, TRBD1 (6 bases). CDR1 is KGHSH, CDR2 LQKENI, per germline. V gave up 5 bases and J gave up 0 bases, with 17 bases separating them. The CDR3 is made up of 18 amino acids. CDR3 bases: TGTGCCAGCTCAGATCAAACGGGACACCGCTCTGGGGCCAACGTCCTGACTTTC. Translating gives CASSDQTGHRSGANVLTF.

The rearrangement joins TRBV2 to TRBJ2-5, with D perhaps TRBD1 (5 bases). V was clipped by 9 bases and J by 5 bases, with 13 bases between them. Germline CDR1 reads SNHLY; CDR2 reads FYNNEI. The CDR3 has 12 residues. Here the CDR3 DNA reads TGTGCCAGTAGGACATCCGTGGAGACCCAGTACTTC. It encodes CASRTSVETQYF. The entire variable domain, with the rest obtained from reference TRBV2 and TRBJ2-5, is as follows: EPEVTQTPSHQVTQMGQEVILRCVPISNHLYFYWYRQILGQKVEFLVSFYNNEISEKSEIFDDQFSVERPDGSNFTLKIRSTKLEDSAMYFCASRTSVETQYFGPGTRLLVL.

The V call is TRBV4-3, the J call TRBJ1-1; a possible D gene is TRBD1 (5 bases). There are 12 residues in the CDR3. The germline V and J ends were trimmed by 2 bases and 8 bases, with 9 bases remaining between them. The V gene's germline CDR1 is LGHNA and CDR2 YSLEER. The CDR3 is CASSQPGGEAFF. CDR3 DNA: TGCGCCAGCAGCCAACCGGGGGGAGAAGCTTTCTTT.

The chain couples TRBV4-1 to TRBJ2-3, with 9 positions matching TRBD2. CDR3 length: 17 residues. With 3 bases clipped from V and 2 bases from J, the junction kept 9 bases outside the gene matches. Germline assignment: CDR1 MGHRA and CDR2 YSYEKL. The CDR3 coding sequence is TGCGCCAGCAGCCAGCGGGGGGGCCAAGATATCACAGATACGCAGTATTTT. This gives the protein CASSQRGGQDITDTQYF.

This clone was picked up many times. The rearrangement uses TRBV11-2 and TRBJ2-7; 9 bases are a match to TRBD1. The CDR3 consists of 14 residues. Trimming removed 7 bases from V and 2 bases from J; junction bases left unmatched: 6. From germline, CDR1 is SGHAT and CDR2 FQNNGV. The CDR3 sequence is CASNRQGVTYEQYF. The CDR3 bases are TGTGCCAGCAACCGACAGGGGGTTACCTACGAGCAGTACTTC. The full variable domain, completed using reference TRBV11-2 and TRBJ2-7, is EAGVAQSPRYKIIEKRQSVAFWCNPISGHATLYWYQQILGQGPKLLIQFQNNGVVDDSQLPKDRFSAERLKGVDSTLKIQPAKLEDSAVYLCASNRQGVTYEQYFGPGTRLTVT.

This clone has only one observation. The genes are TRBV7-9 and TRBJ1-2, with D possibly TRBD1 on 5 matching bases. V was pared by 2 bases and J by 7 bases, with 11 bases between. The CDR3 extends over 13 amino acids. In germline, CDR1 is SEHNR, CDR2 FQNEAQ (reference sequence). This chain's CDR3 is CASSLWDRGGYTF. The CDR3 nucleotides read TGTGCCAGCAGCTTATGGGATAGGGGTGGCTACACCTTC.

CDR3 loop: CASSQGGRGQSETQYF. As DNA, the CDR3 is TGCGCCAGCAGCCAAGGGGGCAGGGGGCAGAGTGAGACCCAGTACTTC. The rearrangement joins TRBV4-1 to TRBJ2-5, with 8 bases aligning to TRBD1. The CDR3 runs 16 residues. The trim removed 1 base at V and 5 bases at J, leaving 9 bases unmatched. Germline assignment: CDR1 MGHRA and CDR2 YSYEKL.

DNA for the CDR3: TGTGCCAGCAGTTGGGGGGGGGAGGTGCAGCCCCAGCATTTT. Protein sequence: CASSWGGEVQPQHF. The V gene is TRBV2, the J gene TRBJ1-5; D perhaps matches TRBD1 (5 bases). Looked up from germline, CDR1 is SNHLY and CDR2 is FYNNEI. CDR3 size: 14 residues. Trimming took off 5 bases at V and 7 bases at J, with 15 bases between the two ends.

The genes are TRBV9 and TRBJ2-5; 12 bases are a match to TRBD2. V gave up 0 bases and J gave up 2 bases; unmatched junction bases: 5. Germline-derived CDR1 and CDR2 are SGDLS and YYNGEE. This CDR3 has 17 amino acids. The CDR3 loop reads CASSVGASGRAQETQYF. The CDR3 DNA sequence: TGTGCCAGCAGCGTAGGGGCTAGCGGGAGGGCTCAAGAGACCCAGTACTTC.